What follows is one T cell receptor (beta chain) and its context. These data come from a study of Ad26.COV2.S vaccination and SARS-CoV-2 variants. Germline V gene data show CDR1 as KGHSH and CDR2 as LQKENI. The CDR3 contains 16 residues. The V gene end was trimmed by 2 bases and the J gene end by 2 bases; junction bases not matched to a gene: 7. Treatment denoted: about 20 received Ad26.COV2.S at low or high dose, single or two shots; about 5 received placebo; per-sample allocation not given. Day 63 after the first injection of vaccine or placebo was the sampling time. Libraries were prepared by immunoSEQ multiplex PCR; TCRdb keeps only in-frame clonotypes and omits some of them. The table records hundreds of thousands of clones, 70% to 90% of them present only once.

This specimen consisted of peripheral blood, obtained in a trial of Ad26.COV2.S vaccine versus placebo. This sequence was found in a person aged 18-65 years who received the Ad26.COV2.S COVID-19 vaccine or a placebo. The rearrangement links TRBV18 to TRBJ2-7, with TRBD1 identical over 9 bases. The CDR3: CASSPLTGGDTYEQYF. The CDR3 nucleotides are TGTGCCAGCTCACCATTGACAGGGGGAGACACCTACGAGCAGTACTTC.